These 10 T cell receptor beta chains came from one sample sequenced in a study of control samples from healthy donors and cancer patients (TCRdb year 2020). Preparation of the library involved the immunoSEQ multiplex PCR assay. TCRdb obtained this table from immuneACCESS and retained in-frame rearrangements with V and J assigned. These tables miss some clones; where compared with another copy, unresolved V genes account for less than half of the shortfall, and the remainder is unexplained. Counted in this sample were 170,000 or so clones; 90% to 95% of them appeared once. The ten largest clones capture around 1.6% of the sample. Sequenced: blood. Every receptor here comes from a man aged 18 to 29 in good health.

The V and J genes are TRBV7-2 and TRBJ1-1; 9 nucleotides agree with TRBD1. V shed 1 base, J shed 11 bases, and the junction held 8 bases outside the gene matches. The CDR3 loop spans 14 amino acids. Per the germline V gene, CDR1 is SGHTA and CDR2 is FQGNSA. CDR3 sequence reads: CASSLVGQGRVAFF. CDR3 DNA: TGTGCCAGCAGCTTAGTGGGACAGGGAAGGGTTGCTTTCTTT.

CDR3: CASSLVGKNSPLHF. The CDR3 region has the DNA TGTGCCAGCAGCTTAGTGGGGAAGAATTCACCCCTCCACTTT. The chain has TRBV7-8 and TRBJ1-6; no reliable D call. V shed 1 base and J shed 7 bases, with 8 bases lying between them. Germline lookup yields CDR1 SGHVS and CDR2 FQNEAQ. The CDR3 spans 14 residues.

CDR3 nucleotides: TGTGCCAGCTCACCATTCACGGCCGGGGAGCTGTTTTTT. This translates into CASSPFTAGELFF. The chain employs TRBV18 and TRBJ2-2; no definite D call. Germline V gives CDR1 KGHSH, CDR2 LQKENI. Trimming removed 2 bases at V and 6 bases at J, with 7 bases between. There are 13 residues in the CDR3.

V usage is TRBV6-6 and J usage is TRBJ2-5; D unclear. The CDR3 sequence is 12 residues long. Germline V gene lookup returns CDR1 MNHNY and CDR2 SVGAGI (reference sequence). V gave up 5 bases and J gave up 5 bases, with 9 bases separating them. Here the CDR3 DNA reads TGTGCCAGCAGTCCGGACGGGGAGACCCAGTACTTC. The encoded protein is CASSPDGETQYF.

V and J are TRBV3-1 (or the pseudogene TRBV3-2) and TRBJ1-2; D unclear. The CDR3 covers 11 residues. CDR1 is LGHDT and CDR2 is YNNKEL in the germline V gene (reference sequence). V was trimmed by 4 bases and J by 1 base, leaving 1 base between them. CDR3 in amino acids: CASSLNYGYTF. Written as DNA, the CDR3 is TGTGCCAGCAGCCTTAACTATGGCTACACCTTC.

The chain links TRBV24-1 to TRBJ2-1; 7 bases are shared with TRBD1. The germline V gene has CDR1 KGHDR and CDR2 SFDVKD. The CDR3 is made up of 12 amino acids. V lost 9 bases, J lost 4 bases, and 2 bases stayed unmatched. The CDR3: CATGTEYNEQFF. The CDR3 DNA is TGTGCCACCGGGACAGAATACAATGAGCAGTTCTTC.

This clone was counted a few times. CDR3 coding DNA: TGCGCCAGCACCACCACCCCCGCGGGCAGGTACTACGAGCAGTACTTC. Encoded protein: CASTTTPAGRYYEQYF. The chain joins TRBV5-1 to TRBJ2-7; perhaps TRBD2 as D (5 bases). The CDR3 runs 16 residues. V was pared by 6 bases and J by 3 bases, with 22 bases between. Germline V gives CDR1 SGHRS, CDR2 YFSETQ. Full variable domain (rest looked up from reference TRBV5-1 and TRBJ2-7): KAGVTQTPRYLIKTRGQQVTLSCSPISGHRSVSWYQQTPGQGLQFLFEYFSETQRNKGNFPGRFSGRQFSNSRSEMNVSTLELGDSALYLCASTTTPAGRYYEQYFGPGTRLTVT.

The rearrangement joins TRBV4-1 to TRBJ1-3, with D perhaps matching TRBD1 (6 bases). The CDR3 is 18 residues long. The V and J ends lost 0 bases and 0 bases respectively, with 15 bases between them. CDR1 and CDR2 from the germline V gene are MGHRA and YSYEKL. CDR3 DNA sequence: TGCGCCAGCAGCCAAGATTCGGGGGGGCGATTCTCTGGAAACACCATATATTTT. Protein product: CASSQDSGGRFSGNTIYF.

The rearrangement uses TRBV2 and TRBJ2-3; maybe TRBD2 (6 bases). Trimming took off 7 bases at V and 2 bases at J, with 16 bases between the two ends. Germline V gene lookup returns CDR1 SNHLY and CDR2 FYNNEI. The CDR3 spans 15 residues. The CDR3 region has the DNA TGTGCCAGCACCCCCCCGGGGGACCCCACAGATACGCAGTATTTT. The encoded protein is CASTPPGDPTDTQYF. Combining the CDR3 with reference TRBV2 and TRBJ2-3 gives the whole variable domain EPEVTQTPSHQVTQMGQEVILRCVPISNHLYFYWYRQILGQKVEFLVSFYNNEISEKSEIFDDQFSVERPDGSNFTLKIRSTKLEDSAMYFCASTPPGDPTDTQYFGPGTRLTVL.

This clone was counted once. V and J are TRBV5-4 and TRBJ2-5; D unclear. The length of the CDR3 is 12 residues. Trimming pared 0 bases from V and 0 bases from J, leaving 0 bases between. Germline V gene sequence: CDR1 SGHNT, CDR2 YYREEE (reference sequence). CDR3 in amino acids: CASSLDQETQYF. CDR3 nucleotide sequence: TGTGCCAGCAGCTTGGACCAAGAGACCCAGTACTTC.